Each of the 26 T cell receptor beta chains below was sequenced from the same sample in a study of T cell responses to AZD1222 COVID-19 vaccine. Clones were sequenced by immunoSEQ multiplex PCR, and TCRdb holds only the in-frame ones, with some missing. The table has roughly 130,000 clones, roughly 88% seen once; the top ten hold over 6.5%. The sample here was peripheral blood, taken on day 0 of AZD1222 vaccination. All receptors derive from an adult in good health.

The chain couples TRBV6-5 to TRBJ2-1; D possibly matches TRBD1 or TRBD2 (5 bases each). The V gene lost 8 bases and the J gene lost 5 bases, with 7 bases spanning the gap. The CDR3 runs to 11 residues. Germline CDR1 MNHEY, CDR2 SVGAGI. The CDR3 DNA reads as TGTGCCAGCCGGGGCAACAATGAGCAGTTCTTC. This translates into CASRGNNEQFF.

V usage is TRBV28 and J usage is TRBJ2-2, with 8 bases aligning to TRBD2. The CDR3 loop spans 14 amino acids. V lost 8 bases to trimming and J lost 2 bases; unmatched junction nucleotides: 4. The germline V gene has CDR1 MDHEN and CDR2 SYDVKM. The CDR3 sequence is CASARGGNTGELFF. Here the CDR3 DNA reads TGTGCCAGCGCTCGGGGGGGCAACACCGGGGAGCTGTTTTTT.

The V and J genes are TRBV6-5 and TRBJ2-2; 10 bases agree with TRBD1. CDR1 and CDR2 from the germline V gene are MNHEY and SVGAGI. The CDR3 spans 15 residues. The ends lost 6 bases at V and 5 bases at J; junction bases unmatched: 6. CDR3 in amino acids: CASRSGTGATGELFF. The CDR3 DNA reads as TGTGCCAGCAGATCCGGGACAGGGGCGACCGGGGAGCTGTTTTTT.

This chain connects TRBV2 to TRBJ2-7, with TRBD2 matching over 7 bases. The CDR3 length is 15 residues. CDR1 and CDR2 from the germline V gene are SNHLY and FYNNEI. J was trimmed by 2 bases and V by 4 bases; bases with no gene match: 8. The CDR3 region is CASSVSRGVTYEQYF. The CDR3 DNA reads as TGTGCCAGCAGTGTTTCACGGGGGGTGACCTACGAGCAGTACTTC.

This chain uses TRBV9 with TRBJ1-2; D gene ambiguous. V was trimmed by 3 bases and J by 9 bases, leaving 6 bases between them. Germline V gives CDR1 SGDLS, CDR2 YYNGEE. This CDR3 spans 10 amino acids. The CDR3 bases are TGTGCCAGCAGCGGGAGGAGCTACACCTTC. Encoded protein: CASSGRSYTF.

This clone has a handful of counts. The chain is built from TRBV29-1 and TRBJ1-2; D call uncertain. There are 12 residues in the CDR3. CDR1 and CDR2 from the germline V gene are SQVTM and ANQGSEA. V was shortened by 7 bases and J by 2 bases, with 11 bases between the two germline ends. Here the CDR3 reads CSGFSANYGYTF. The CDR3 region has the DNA TGCAGCGGATTCTCAGCAAACTATGGCTACACCTTC.

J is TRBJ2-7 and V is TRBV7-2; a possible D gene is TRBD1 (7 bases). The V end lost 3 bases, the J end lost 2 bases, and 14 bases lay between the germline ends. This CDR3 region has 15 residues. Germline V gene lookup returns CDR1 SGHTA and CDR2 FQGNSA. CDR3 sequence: CASSFTRGAAYEQYF. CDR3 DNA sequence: TGTGCCAGCAGCTTTACCAGGGGGGCGGCCTACGAGCAGTACTTC.

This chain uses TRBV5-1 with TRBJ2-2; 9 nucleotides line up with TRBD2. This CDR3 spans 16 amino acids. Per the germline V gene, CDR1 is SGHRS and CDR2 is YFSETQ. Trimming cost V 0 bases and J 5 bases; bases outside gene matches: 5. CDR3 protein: CASSLGPGLATGELFF. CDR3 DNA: TGCGCCAGCAGCTTGGGGCCGGGACTAGCTACCGGGGAGCTGTTTTTT.

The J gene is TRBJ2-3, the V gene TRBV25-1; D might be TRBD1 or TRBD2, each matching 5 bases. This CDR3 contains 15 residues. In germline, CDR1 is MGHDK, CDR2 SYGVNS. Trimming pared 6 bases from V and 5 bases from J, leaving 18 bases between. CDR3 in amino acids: CASSPGTGLVDTQYF. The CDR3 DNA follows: TGTGCCAGCAGCCCCGGGACGGGTCTTGTAGATACGCAGTATTTT.

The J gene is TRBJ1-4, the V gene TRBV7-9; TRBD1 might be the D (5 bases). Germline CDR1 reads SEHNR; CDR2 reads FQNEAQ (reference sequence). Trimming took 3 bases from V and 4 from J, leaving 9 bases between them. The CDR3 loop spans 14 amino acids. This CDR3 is CASSFGHVNEKLFF. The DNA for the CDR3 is TGTGCCAGCAGCTTCGGACATGTTAATGAAAAACTGTTTTTT.

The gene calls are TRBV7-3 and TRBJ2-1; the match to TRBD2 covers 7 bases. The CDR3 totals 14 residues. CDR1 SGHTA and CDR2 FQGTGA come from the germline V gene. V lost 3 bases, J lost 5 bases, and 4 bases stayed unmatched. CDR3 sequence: CASSFSGPNNEQFF. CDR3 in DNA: TGTGCCAGCAGCTTTAGCGGGCCCAACAATGAGCAGTTCTTC.

The CDR3: CASRRINSPLHF. In nucleotides, the CDR3 is TGCGCCAGCAGGCGGATCAATTCACCCCTCCACTTT. The gene calls are TRBV4-1 and TRBJ1-6, with D hard to call. Trimming removed 6 bases from V and 7 bases from J, with 7 bases in between. The CDR3 spans 12 residues. Looked up from germline, CDR1 is MGHRA and CDR2 is YSYEKL.

CDR3 region: CASSLGLQPRRTDTQYF. CDR3 in DNA: TGCGCCAGCAGCTTGGGACTACAGCCTCGCCGCACAGATACGCAGTATTTT. V is TRBV5-1 and J is TRBJ2-3, with a tentative D call TRBD2 (5 bases). V lost 0 bases, J lost 1 base, and 15 bases lay in between. The CDR3 contains 17 residues. Germline-derived CDR1 and CDR2 are SGHRS and YFSETQ.

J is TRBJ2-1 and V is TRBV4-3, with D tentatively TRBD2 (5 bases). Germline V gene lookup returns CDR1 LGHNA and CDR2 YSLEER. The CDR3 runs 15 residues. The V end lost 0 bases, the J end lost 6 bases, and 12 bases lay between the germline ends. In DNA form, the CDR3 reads TGCGCCAGCAGCCAAGAAAATAGAGGGTTCAATGAGCAGTTCTTC. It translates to CASSQENRGFNEQFF.

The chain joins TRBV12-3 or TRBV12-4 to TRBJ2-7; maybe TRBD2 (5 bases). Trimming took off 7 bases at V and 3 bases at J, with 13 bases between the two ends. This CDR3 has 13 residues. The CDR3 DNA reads TGTGCCAGCACCATAAGCGGTGTCTACGAGCAGTACTTC. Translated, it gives CASTISGVYEQYF.

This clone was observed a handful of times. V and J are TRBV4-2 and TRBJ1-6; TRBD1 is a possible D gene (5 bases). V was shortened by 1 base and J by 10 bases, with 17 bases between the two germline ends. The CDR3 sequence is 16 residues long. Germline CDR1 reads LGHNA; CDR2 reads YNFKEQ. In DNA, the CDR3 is TGTGCCAGCAGCCAAGCCGGCAGTCGGGGGATATCACCCCTCCACTTT. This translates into CASSQAGSRGISPLHF.

CDR3 loop: CASSRQGKETQYF. CDR3 coding DNA: TGTGCCAGCAGCCGACAGGGGAAAGAGACCCAGTACTTC. The V call is TRBV3-1 (or the pseudogene TRBV3-2), the J call TRBJ2-5; 8 bases map to TRBD1. Unmatched junction bases numbered 1, after V lost 4 bases and J lost 3 bases. The CDR3 covers 13 residues. CDR1 and CDR2 from the germline V gene are LGHDT and YNNKEL (reference sequence).

CDR3 sequence: CSVLSGLNTEAFF. CDR3 sequence (DNA): TGCAGCGTTCTTAGCGGATTGAACACTGAAGCTTTCTTT. The chain uses TRBV29-1 and TRBJ1-1; D gene uncertain. Trimming pared 5 bases from V and 0 bases from J, leaving 10 bases between. CDR3 length: 13 amino acids. CDR1 is SQVTM, CDR2 ANQGSEA, per germline.

CDR3 nucleotide sequence: TGTGCCACCGAGGGACAGGAAGATCAGCCCCAGCATTTT. Protein: CATEGQEDQPQHF. This rearrangement joins TRBV28 to TRBJ1-5; the match to TRBD1 covers 8 bases. The CDR3 totals 13 residues. V dropped 10 bases and J dropped 5; count of bases not matched to a gene: 7. Germline V gene lookup returns CDR1 MDHEN and CDR2 SYDVKM.

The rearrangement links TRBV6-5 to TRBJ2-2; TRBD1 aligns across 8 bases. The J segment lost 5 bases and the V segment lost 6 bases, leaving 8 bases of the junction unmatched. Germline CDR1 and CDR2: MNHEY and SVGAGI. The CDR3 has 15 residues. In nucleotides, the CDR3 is TGTGCCAGCAGGAGACAGGGGCGAGGGACCGGGGAGCTGTTTTTT. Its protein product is CASRRQGRGTGELFF.

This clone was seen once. The CDR3 spells CASSLRGAANTGELFF. DNA of the CDR3: TGTGCCAGCAGCTTACGGGGGGCCGCGAACACCGGGGAGCTGTTTTTT. The V and J genes are TRBV7-8 and TRBJ2-2; D perhaps matches TRBD2 (7 bases). The V end was cut by 2 bases, the J end by 0 bases, with 10 bases between. The CDR3 extends over 16 amino acids. Germline V lookup: CDR1 SGHVS, CDR2 FQNEAQ.

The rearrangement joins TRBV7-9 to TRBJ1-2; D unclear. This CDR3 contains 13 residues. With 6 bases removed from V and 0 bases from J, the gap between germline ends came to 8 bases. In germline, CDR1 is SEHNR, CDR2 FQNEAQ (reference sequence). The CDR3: CASRSASNYGYTF. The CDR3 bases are TGTGCCAGCAGATCCGCCTCTAACTATGGCTACACCTTC.

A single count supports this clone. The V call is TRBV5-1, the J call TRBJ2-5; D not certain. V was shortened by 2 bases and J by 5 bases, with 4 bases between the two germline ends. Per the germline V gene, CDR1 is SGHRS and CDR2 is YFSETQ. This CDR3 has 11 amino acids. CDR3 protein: CASSFRETQYF. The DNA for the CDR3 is TGCGCCAGCAGCTTTCGGGAGACCCAGTACTTC.

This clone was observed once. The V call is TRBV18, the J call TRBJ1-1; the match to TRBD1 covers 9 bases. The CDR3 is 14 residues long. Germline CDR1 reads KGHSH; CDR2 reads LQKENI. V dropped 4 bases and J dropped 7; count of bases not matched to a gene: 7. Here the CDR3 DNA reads TGTGCCAGCTCACGATTGGGACAGGGCGGTGAAGCTTTCTTT. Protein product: CASSRLGQGGEAFF.

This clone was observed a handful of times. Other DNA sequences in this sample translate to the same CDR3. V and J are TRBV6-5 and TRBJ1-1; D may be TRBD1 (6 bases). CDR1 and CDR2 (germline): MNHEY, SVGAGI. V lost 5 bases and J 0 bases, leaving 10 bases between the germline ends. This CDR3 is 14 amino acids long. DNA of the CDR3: TGTGCCAGCAGTAAACAGGGCATGAACACTGAAGCTTTCTTT. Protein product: CASSKQGMNTEAFF.

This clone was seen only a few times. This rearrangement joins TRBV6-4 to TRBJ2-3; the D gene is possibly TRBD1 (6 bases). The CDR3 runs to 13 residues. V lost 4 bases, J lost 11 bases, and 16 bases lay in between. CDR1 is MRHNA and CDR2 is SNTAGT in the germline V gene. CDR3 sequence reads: CASSADLDSRQYF. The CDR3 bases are TGTGCCAGCAGTGCCGACCTGGACAGCAGGCAGTATTTT.